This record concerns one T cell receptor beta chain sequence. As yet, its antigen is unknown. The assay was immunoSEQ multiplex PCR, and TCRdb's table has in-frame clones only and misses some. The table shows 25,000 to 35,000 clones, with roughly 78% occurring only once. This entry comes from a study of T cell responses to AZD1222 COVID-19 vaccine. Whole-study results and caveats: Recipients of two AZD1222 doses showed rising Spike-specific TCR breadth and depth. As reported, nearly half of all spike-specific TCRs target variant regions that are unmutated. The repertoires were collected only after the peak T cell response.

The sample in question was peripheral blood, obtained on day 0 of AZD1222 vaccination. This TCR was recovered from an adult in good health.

The CDR3 coding sequence is TGCAGCGTTCAGCGGGAGGGCCCCACCGGGGAGCTGTTTTTT. Residues: CSVQREGPTGELFF. The chain carries TRBV29-1 and TRBJ2-2, with 10 bases matching TRBD2. CDR1 SQVTM and CDR2 ANQGSEA come from the germline V gene. The CDR3 has 14 residues. J lost 4 bases, V lost 5 bases, and 4 bases had no gene match.